This T cell receptor (beta chain) was obtained from a study of shared clonotypes between healthy human individuals. Study as a whole: CD8 memory received one plate per donor, CD8 naive two, CD4 memory three and CD4 naive three.

For this clone: The target antigen is unknown.

The CDR3 runs to 14 residues. Looked up from germline, CDR1 is MDHEN and CDR2 is SYDVKM. Trimming pared 0 bases from V and 3 bases from J, leaving 9 bases between. Study findings and constraints: Researchers found naive subsets generally carried larger estimated richness than memory subsets. The donor pool, a small one, limited the genetic and exposure-history diversity represented.

The assay ran at deep level. Using immunoSEQ multiplex PCR, the repertoire was profiled, and TCRdb retains in-frame clones only, with some absent. The sample lists a few million clones, over 85% seen once, with 0.35% to 0.45% in the top ten. The sequencing sample was made of naive CD4+ T cells from PBMCs. Subset of the sample: CD45RA+ positively selected. The receptor was isolated from a man between 18 and 29 years old in good health. Some clones in this sample may be carry-over from other donors' samples. The V and J genes are TRBV28 and TRBJ2-7; no clear D gene. CDR3 in DNA: TGTGCCAGCAGTTTATGGGGCCATAACTACGAGCAGTACTTC. Its translation: CASSLWGHNYEQYF.